This T cell receptor beta chain was observed in a study of cytomegalovirus exposure and HLA in healthy donors. Study-wide results and caveats: In a later analysis, common viral pathogens appeared linked to several of the most significant clusters.

This clone was counted a few times. Its antigen is as yet unknown. This CDR3 has 18 amino acids. The V gene end was trimmed by 4 bases and the J gene end by 0 bases; junction bases not matched to a gene: 3. Germline CDR1 is LNHDA and CDR2 is SQIVND (reference sequence). The PCR ran on 60 Vbeta and 13 Jbeta primers. The data were produced by immunoSEQ multiplex PCR, yet TCRdb's version contains in-frame clones alone and is incomplete. The profile shows more than 150,000 clones, over 70% of them singletons. Sequenced: PBMCs. The receptor comes from a man aged 18-30 years in good health and CMV-seronegative. This sequence joins TRBV19 and TRBJ2-6; 13 nucleotides match TRBD2. The CDR3 nucleotides read TGTGCCAGTAGTAAACGGACTAGCGGGGGCTCTGGGGCCAACGTCCTGACTTTC. Translation gives CASSKRTSGGSGANVLTF. The full variable domain, completed using reference TRBV19 and TRBJ2-6, is DGGITQSPKYLFRKEGQNVTLSCEQNLNHDAMYWYRQDPGQGLRLIYYSQIVNDFQKGDIAEGYSVSREKKESFPLTVTSAQKNPTAFYLCASSKRTSGGSGANVLTFGAGSRLTVL.